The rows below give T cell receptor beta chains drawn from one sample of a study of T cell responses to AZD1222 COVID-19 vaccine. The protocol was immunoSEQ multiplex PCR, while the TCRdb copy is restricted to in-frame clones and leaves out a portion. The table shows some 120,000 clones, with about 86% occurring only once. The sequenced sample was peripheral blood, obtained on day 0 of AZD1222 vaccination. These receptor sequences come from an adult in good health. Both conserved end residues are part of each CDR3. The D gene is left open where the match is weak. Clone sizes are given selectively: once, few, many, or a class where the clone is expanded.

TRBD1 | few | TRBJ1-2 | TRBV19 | TGTGCCAGTCCGCCCGACAGGGGAAACTATGGCTACACCTTC | CASPPDRGNYGYTF
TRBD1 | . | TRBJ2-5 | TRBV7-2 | TGTGCCAGCAGCTTAGGACAGGGGACGGGCGAAGATGAGACCCAGTACTTC | CASSLGQGTGEDETQYF
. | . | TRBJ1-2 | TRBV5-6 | TGTGCCAGCAGCGAGGACGGACAAATCGTCTACTATGGCTACACCTTC | CASSEDGQIVYYGYTF
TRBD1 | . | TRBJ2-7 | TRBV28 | TGTGCCACCTTAACAGGGGCCCCCTACGAGCAGTACTTC | CATLTGAPYEQYF
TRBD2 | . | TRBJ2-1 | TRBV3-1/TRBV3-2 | TGTGCCAGCAGCCCCCACCGACAGCGGGGCAGGTCCTACAATGAGCAGTTCTTC | CASSPHRQRGRSYNEQFF
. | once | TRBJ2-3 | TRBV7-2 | TGTGCCAGCAGCTTAGAAGCCACAGATACGCAGTATTTT | CASSLEATDTQYF
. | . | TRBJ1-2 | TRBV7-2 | TGTGCCAGCAGCTTAGACGCTAACTATGGCTACACCTTC | CASSLDANYGYTF
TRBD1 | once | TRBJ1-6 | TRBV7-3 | TGTGCCAGCAGCGACAGGGGGCGAGGATCACCCCTCCACTTT | CASSDRGRGSPLHF
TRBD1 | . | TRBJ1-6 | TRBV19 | TGTGCCAGTACCCTCTACGGGACAGTCTATAATTCACCCCTCCACTTT | CASTLYGTVYNSPLHF
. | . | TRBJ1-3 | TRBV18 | TGTGCCAGCTCACCAACAGGGCCTGGAAACACCATATATTTT | CASSPTGPGNTIYF
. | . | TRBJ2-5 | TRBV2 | TGTGCCAGCAGTGACCTTTTTCAGTACTTC | CASSDLFQYF
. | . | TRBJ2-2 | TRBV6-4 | TGTGCCAGCAGATCTAGCGCCGTGAACACCGGGGAGCTGTTTTTT | CASRSSAVNTGELFF
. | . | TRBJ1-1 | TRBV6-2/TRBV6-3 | TGTGCCAGCAGTTACCATCATACTAACACTGAAGCTTTCTTT | CASSYHHTNTEAFF
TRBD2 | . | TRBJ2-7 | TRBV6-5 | TGTGCCAGCAGTTCGCGACTAGCGGGAGCTTACGAGCAGTACTTC | CASSSRLAGAYEQYF
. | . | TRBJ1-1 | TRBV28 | TGTGCCAGCGGAAAACCGACTCCCCTTGAAGCTTTCTTT | CASGKPTPLEAFF
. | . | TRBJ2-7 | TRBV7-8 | TGTGCCAGCAGCTTAGCGGCACCGACGTTATCCTACGAGCAGTACTTC | CASSLAAPTLSYEQYF
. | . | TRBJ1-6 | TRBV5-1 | TGCGCCAGCAGCTTGGGGAGAACCTCCTATAATTCACCCCTCCACTTT | CASSLGRTSYNSPLHF
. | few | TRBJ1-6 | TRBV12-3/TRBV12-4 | TGTGCCAGCAGTTTACCGGCTTCACCCCTCCACTTT | CASSLPASPLHF
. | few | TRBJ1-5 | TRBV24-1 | TGTGCCACCAGTGGGCCAGGGTGGTTGCCCCAGCATTTT | CATSGPGWLPQHF
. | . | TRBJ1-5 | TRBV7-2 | TGTGCCAGCAGCTTAAACGCCAATCCCCAGCATTTT | CASSLNANPQHF
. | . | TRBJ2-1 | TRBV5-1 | TGCGCCAGCAGCTTAGGACGGGTAGAGCAGTTCTTC | CASSLGRVEQFF
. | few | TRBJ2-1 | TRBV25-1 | TGTGCCAGCAGTGAATTGGCTGTTCGGGAACTCTCCTACAATGAGCAGTTCTTC | CASSELAVRELSYNEQFF
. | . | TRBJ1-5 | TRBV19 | TGTGCCAGTAGTAACACGGACGGTGTTTGGAATCAGCCCCAGCATTTT | CASSNTDGVWNQPQHF
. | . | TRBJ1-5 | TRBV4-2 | TGTGCCAGCAGCCAAGGAGGCCGAAATCAGCCCCAGCATTTT | CASSQGGRNQPQHF
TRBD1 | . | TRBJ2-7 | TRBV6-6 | TGTGCCAGCAGGCGGGACAGGGCCCCCTACGAGCAGTACTTC | CASRRDRAPYEQYF
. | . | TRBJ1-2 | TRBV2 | TGTGCCAGCAGTGAAATTTTGGCTAACTATGGCTACACCTTC | CASSEILANYGYTF
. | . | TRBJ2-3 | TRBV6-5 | TGTGCCAGCAGTACTAGCCCTAGCACAGATACGCAGTATTTT | CASSTSPSTDTQYF
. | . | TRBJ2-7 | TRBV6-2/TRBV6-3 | TGTGCCAGCAGTCGAAGGACAGATAGCTCCTACGAGCAGTACTTC | CASSRRTDSSYEQYF
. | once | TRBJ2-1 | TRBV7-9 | TGTGCCAGCAGCCTCTCGGGACACTACAACAATGAGCAGTTCTTC | CASSLSGHYNNEQFF
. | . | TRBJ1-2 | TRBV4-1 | TGCGCCAGCAGCCACCACCCTCTTCCGGGAGCAGATTATGGCTACACCTTC | CASSHHPLPGADYGYTF
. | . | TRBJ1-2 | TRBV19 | TGTGCCAGTAGTATGTCTAACTATGGCTACACCTTC | CASSMSNYGYTF
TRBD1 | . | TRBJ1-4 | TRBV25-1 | TGTGCCAGCAGTGATCGATTGACAGGGAATGAAAAACTGTTTTTT | CASSDRLTGNEKLFF
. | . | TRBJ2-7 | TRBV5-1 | TGCGCCAGCAGCTTGGACGGGACCTACGAGCAGTACTTC | CASSLDGTYEQYF
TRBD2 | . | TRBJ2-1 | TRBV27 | TGTGCCAGCAGTTTAGGGCGGGGGGGCCTCAATGAGCAGTTCTTC | CASSLGRGGLNEQFF
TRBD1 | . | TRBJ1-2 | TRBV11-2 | TGTGCCAGCAGCTTAACCGGACAGGGGGCTAACTATGGCTACACCTTC | CASSLTGQGANYGYTF
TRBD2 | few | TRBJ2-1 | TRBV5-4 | TGTGCCAGCAGCTCCCGCGGGCTAGCGGGGGACAATGAGCAGTTCTTC | CASSSRGLAGDNEQFF
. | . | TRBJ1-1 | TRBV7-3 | TGTGCCAGCAGCCCCCGGACAGCGGGGACTGAAGCTTTCTTT | CASSPRTAGTEAFF
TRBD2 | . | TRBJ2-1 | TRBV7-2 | TGTGCCAGCAGCCTTGAGCGGGGGCCCTACAATGAGCAGTTCTTC | CASSLERGPYNEQFF
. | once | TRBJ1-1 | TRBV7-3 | TGTGCCAGCAGCTTAAGTTCCATGAACACTGAAGCTTTCTTT | CASSLSSMNTEAFF
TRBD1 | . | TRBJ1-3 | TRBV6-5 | TGTGCCAGCAGTCTCCCGGGACAGGAGTTTCACACCATATATTTT | CASSLPGQEFHTIYF
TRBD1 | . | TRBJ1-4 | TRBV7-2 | TGTGCCAGCAGCTTTCGACAGGGAGTAGCGGAAAAACTGTTTTTT | CASSFRQGVAEKLFF
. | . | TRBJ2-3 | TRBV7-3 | TGTGCCAGCAGCTTGGGCTTGGGGGCCGGCACAGATACGCAGTATTTT | CASSLGLGAGTDTQYF
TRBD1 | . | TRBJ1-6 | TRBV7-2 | TGTGCCAGCAGCCCTTCGGACAGGGCTTCACCCCTCCACTTT | CASSPSDRASPLHF
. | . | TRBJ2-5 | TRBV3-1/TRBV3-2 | TGTGCCAGCAGCCCGCCGGGAGTGGGGGTAGAGACCCAGTACTTC | CASSPPGVGVETQYF
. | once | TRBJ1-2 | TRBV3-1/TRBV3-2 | TGTGCCAGCAGCCAAGGGGGACCCTATGGCTACACCTTC | CASSQGGPYGYTF
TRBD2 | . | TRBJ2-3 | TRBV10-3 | TGTGCCATCGGACTAGCGGTGAGCACAGATACGCAGTATTTT | CAIGLAVSTDTQYF
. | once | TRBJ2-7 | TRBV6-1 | TGTGCCAGCAGTGATACCCGGACGGCCCCCTACGAGCAGTACTTC | CASSDTRTAPYEQYF
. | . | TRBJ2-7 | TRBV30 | TGTGCCTGGAGTGTACCGGTCGGAATCTCCTACGAGCAGTACTTC | CAWSVPVGISYEQYF
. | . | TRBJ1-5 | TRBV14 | TGTGCCAGCAGCCAATTACAAATGCAAGGCAATCAGCCCCAGCATTTT | CASSQLQMQGNQPQHF
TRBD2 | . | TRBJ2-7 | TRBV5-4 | TGTGCCAGCAGCAAGACCGGGACTAGTTTCTCCTACGAGCAGTACTTC | CASSKTGTSFSYEQYF
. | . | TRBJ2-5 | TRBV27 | TGTGCCAGCAGTTTTCGTCGGCAAGAGACCCAGTACTTC | CASSFRRQETQYF
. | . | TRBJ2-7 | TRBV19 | TGTGCCAGTAGGCTGGGGGCAGATACCCTCTCCTACGAGCAGTACTTC | CASRLGADTLSYEQYF
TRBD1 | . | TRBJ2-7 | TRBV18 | TGTGCCAGCTCACTGAGGGGACAGGAGGCCTACGAGCAGTACTTC | CASSLRGQEAYEQYF
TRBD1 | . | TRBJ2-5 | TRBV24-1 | TGTGCCACCAGTGATTTGGGGGACAGTCCCCAAGAGACCCAGTACTTC | CATSDLGDSPQETQYF
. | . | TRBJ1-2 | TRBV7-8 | TGTGCCAGCAGCTTAGTAATAGGGAGTAAAAACTATGGCTACACCTTC | CASSLVIGSKNYGYTF
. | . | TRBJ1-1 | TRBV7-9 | TGTGCCAGCAGCTCGACGATGAACACTGAAGCTTTCTTT | CASSSTMNTEAFF